This T cell receptor (beta chain) was sequenced in a study of blood T cells in healthy people across ages. The second PCR ran roughly 7 to 11 cycles with a sample-barcoded 5' primer and J-beta primers. Each sample yielded at least 3 million CDR3-containing paired-end reads. TCRdb reprocessed the 5' RACE reads via MiXCR and lists one record per CDR3 protein. Of about 630,000 distinct CDR3 sequences listed, around 21% are singletons. Isolated per sample were at least 6.5 million PBMCs. There are 12 residues in the CDR3. Germline CDR1 KGHDR, CDR2 SFDVKD. Between the trimmed V and J ends, which lost 4 bases and 12 bases, there was a span of 12 bases. This clonotype has only one observation.

The sequence derives from a man in his 70s in good health. This chain uses TRBV24-1 with TRBJ2-1; a weak D match, TRBD2 (5 bases). The source material was blood. The CDR3 DNA sequence: TGTGCCACCAGTGAAGGAGGATGGGGGCAGTTCTTC. Translation gives CATSEGGWGQFF.